These 14 T cell receptor beta chains share one sample of origin, sequenced in a study of early T cells in non-severe SARS-CoV-2 infection. TCRdb used MiXCR to reprocess the 5' RACE reads, holding one entry per CDR3 protein. The sample has some 96,000 distinct CDR3 sequences; under 15% are singletons. Material for sequencing was whole blood. The receptors were gathered from an adult who was a healthcare worker with PCR-confirmed SARS-CoV-2 infection or an uninfected control (not recorded which).

This CDR3 is CSVEDQVRTHTQYF. The CDR3 nucleotides are TGCAGCGTTGAAGATCAAGTCAGGACTCATACGCAGTATTTT. This chain connects TRBV29-1 to TRBJ2-3, with D perhaps matching TRBD2 (5 bases). Germline V lookup: CDR1 SQVTM, CDR2 ANQGSEA. The V gene lost 0 bases and the J gene lost 7 bases, with 14 bases spanning the gap. The CDR3 is 14 amino acids.

The J gene is TRBJ2-1, the V gene TRBV6-2 or TRBV6-3; D is unclear. CDR3 length equals 16 residues. V lost 0 bases and J 6 bases, leaving 15 bases between the germline ends. Germline CDR1 reads MNHEY; CDR2 reads SVGEGT. The CDR3 sequence is CASSYSVASPSNEQFF. The DNA of the CDR3 is TGTGCCAGCAGTTACTCCGTAGCCTCTCCCTCCAATGAGCAGTTCTTC.

J is TRBJ2-5 and V is TRBV5-6; D ambiguous. Trimming cost V 2 bases and J 0 bases, with 5 bases left between them. The CDR3 is 13 amino acids. From germline, CDR1 is SGHDT and CDR2 YYEEEE. The CDR3 nucleotides are TGTGCCAGCAGCTTATCCTACCAAGAGACCCAGTACTTC. This sequence encodes CASSLSYQETQYF.

CDR3 nucleotides: TGCGCCAGCAGCCAAGGGCCCACGAGGCCCCAGCATTTT. It translates to CASSQGPTRPQHF. The genes are TRBV4-3 and TRBJ1-5; D call uncertain. CDR1 and CDR2 (germline): LGHNA, YSLEER. The CDR3 runs to 13 residues. V gave up 1 base and J gave up 9 bases, with 10 bases separating them.

This clonotype was detected a few times. The rearrangement uses TRBV10-1 and TRBJ2-3; 13 nucleotides line up with TRBD2. Germline CDR1 WNHNN, CDR2 SYGVQD (reference sequence). Trimming took 5 bases from V and 6 from J; bases not matched to a gene: 5. The CDR3 spans 15 residues. The chain's CDR3 is CASSTGLAGDDTQYF. Here the CDR3 DNA reads TGCGCCAGCAGTACAGGACTAGCGGGAGACGATACGCAGTATTTT.

This clonotype has only a few counts. This chain uses TRBV7-2 with TRBJ1-2; no definite D call. Trimming shortened V by 2 bases and J by 4 bases, and 5 bases separated the two germline ends. Germline loops: CDR1 SGHTA, CDR2 FQGNSA. The CDR3 extends over 12 amino acids. The CDR3, as DNA: TGTGCCAGCAGCTTATTCCTCTATGGCTACACCTTC. This codes for CASSLFLYGYTF.

This clonotype was found a few times. V gene TRBV6-5 combines with J gene TRBJ2-7, with D perhaps matching TRBD1 (7 bases). There are 14 residues in the CDR3. Trimming took 6 bases from V and 7 from J, leaving 19 bases between them. Germline-derived CDR1 and CDR2 are MNHEY and SVGAGI. Written as DNA, the CDR3 is TGTGCCAGCAGCGAGACAGGGAGGTTGTTAGAGCAGTACTTC. Translation gives CASSETGRLLEQYF.

The chain recombines TRBV29-1 with TRBJ1-5; D gene uncertain. The CDR3 loop spans 12 amino acids. The germline V gene has CDR1 SQVTM and CDR2 ANQGSEA. Trimming removed 5 bases from V and 5 bases from J, with 10 bases in between. CDR3 region: CSVNEFDQPQHF. CDR3 in DNA: TGCAGCGTTAATGAGTTTGATCAGCCCCAGCATTTT. The entire variable domain, with the rest obtained from reference TRBV29-1 and TRBJ1-5, is as follows: SAVISQKPSRDICQRGTSLTIQCQVDSQVTMMFWYRQQPGQSLTLIATANQGSEATYESGFVIDKFPISRPNLTFSTLTVSNMSPEDSSIYLCSVNEFDQPQHFGDGTRLSIL.

A few counts support this clonotype. The chain carries TRBV7-9 and TRBJ1-2; D gene ambiguous. The V gene lost 3 bases and the J gene lost 6 bases, with 17 bases spanning the gap. The germline gives CDR1 SEHNR, CDR2 FQNEAQ (reference sequence). The CDR3 sequence is 15 residues long. As DNA, the CDR3 is TGTGCCAGCAGCTTCTCTCAAACCATCCTCGATGGCTACACCTTC. Translating it yields CASSFSQTILDGYTF. The full variable domain, in which reference TRBV7-9 and TRBJ1-2 provide the parts outside the CDR3, is DTGVSQNPRHKITKRGQNVTFRCDPISEHNRLYWYRQTLGQGPEFLTYFQNEAQLEKSRLLSDRFSAERPKGSFSTLEIQRTEQGDSAMYLCASSFSQTILDGYTFGSGTRLTVV.

The chain links TRBV12-3 or TRBV12-4 to TRBJ2-5; 7 bases agree with TRBD1. With V trimmed by 6 bases and J by 2 bases, 6 bases remained unmatched. The CDR3 totals 14 residues. CDR3 in DNA: TGTGCCAGCAGCCCTCGGGACAGACAAGAGACCCAGTACTTC. Translation gives CASSPRDRQETQYF.

Many counts were recorded for this clonotype. The J gene is TRBJ2-3, the V gene TRBV24-1, with D possibly being TRBD1 (6 bases). The length of the CDR3 is 13 residues. The germline V gene has CDR1 KGHDR and CDR2 SFDVKD. The V gene lost 8 bases and the J gene lost 2 bases, with 10 bases spanning the gap. The CDR3 reads CATTRDNTDTQYF. The CDR3 DNA reads TGTGCCACCACCCGGGACAACACAGATACGCAGTATTTT.

In this sample, this clonotype turned up a few times. The chain recombines TRBV5-4 with TRBJ2-2; D is undetermined. CDR1 SGHNT and CDR2 YYREEE come from the germline V gene (reference sequence). The CDR3 extends over 16 amino acids. The V and J ends lost 2 bases and 0 bases respectively, with 11 bases between them. The CDR3 bases are TGTGCCAGCAGCTTACGGTCCGACGCGAACACCGGGGAGCTGTTTTTT. It codes for CASSLRSDANTGELFF.

This clonotype came up once. This chain links TRBV12-3 or TRBV12-4 with TRBJ2-7; D is uncertain. The V end was cut by 6 bases, the J end by 3 bases, with 9 bases between. This CDR3 has 12 amino acids. This chain's CDR3 is CASSPDVYEQYF. The CDR3 nucleotides are TGTGCCAGCAGCCCTGACGTCTACGAGCAGTACTTC.

At least ten counts were recorded for this clonotype. V usage is TRBV20-1 and J usage is TRBJ2-3; D is undetermined. The CDR3 runs 12 residues. From germline, CDR1 is DFQATT and CDR2 SNEGSKA (reference sequence). The ends were cut back, 7 bases at V and 2 bases at J, with 10 bases in the middle. The CDR3 reads CSGRRITDTQYF. CDR3 in DNA: TGCAGTGGAAGGCGGATCACAGATACGCAGTATTTT.